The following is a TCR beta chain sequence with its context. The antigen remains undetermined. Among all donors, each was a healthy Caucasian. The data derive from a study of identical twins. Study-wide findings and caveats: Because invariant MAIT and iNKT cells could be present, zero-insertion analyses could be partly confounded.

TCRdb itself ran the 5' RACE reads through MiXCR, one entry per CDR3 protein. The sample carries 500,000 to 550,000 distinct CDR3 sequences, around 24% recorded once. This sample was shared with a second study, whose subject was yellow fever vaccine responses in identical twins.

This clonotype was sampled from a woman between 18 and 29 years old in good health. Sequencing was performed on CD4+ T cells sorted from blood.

As DNA, the CDR3 is TGCAGTGCTAGAGCTGGGGTTCAGCCCCAGCATTTT. It specifies CSARAGVQPQHF. The chain employs TRBV20-1 and TRBJ1-5; D call uncertain. This CDR3 spans 12 amino acids. With 1 base removed from V and 6 bases from J, the gap between germline ends came to 7 bases. In germline, CDR1 is DFQATT, CDR2 SNEGSKA (reference sequence).